The 21 T cell receptor beta chains presented below share a single source sample, sequenced in a study of blood T cell repertoires in COVID-19. Data came from immunoSEQ multiplex PCR; TCRdb stores just in-frame clones and leaves some out. The sample holds 410,000 or so clones; around 91% are singletons and the top ten take 1.5% to 1.8%. The sequencing sample was made of peripheral blood. Receptors originate from a woman between 40 and 55 years old with COVID-19, enrolled during active disease.

The J gene is TRBJ1-1, the V gene TRBV27; D possibly corresponds to TRBD1 (6 bases). V was cut by 4 bases and J by 1 base, with 13 bases left in between. The CDR3 is 15 residues long. Germline CDR1 reads MNHEY; CDR2 reads SMNVEV (reference sequence). CDR3 coding DNA: TGTGCCAGCAGTTCTCCCGGGACACGGAACACTGAAGCTTTCTTT. This codes for CASSSPGTRNTEAFF.

The chain joins TRBV6-5 to TRBJ1-2, with 8 bases identical to TRBD1. CDR1 is MNHEY, CDR2 SVGAGI, per germline. V trimming: 10 bases; J trimming: 4 bases; junction bases outside the gene matches: 8. This CDR3 contains 13 residues. DNA of the CDR3: TGTGCCACCAACGGTGGGACAGGCTATGGCTACACCTTC. It translates to CATNGGTGYGYTF.

V and J are TRBV10-3 and TRBJ1-1; 11 bases agree with TRBD1. V lost 6 bases and J lost 4; bases outside the gene matches: 7. Germline V CDR1 and CDR2: ENHRY, SYGVKD. The CDR3 loop spans 15 amino acids. The CDR3, as DNA: TGTGCCATCAGGCGGGACAGGGGGGAGGGCACTGAAGCTTTCTTT. This codes for CAIRRDRGEGTEAFF.

The V call is TRBV19, the J call TRBJ2-7, with 7 bases aligning to TRBD1. The CDR3 has 14 residues. Germline CDR1 and CDR2: LNHDA and SQIVND (reference sequence). V lost 6 bases and J lost 6; bases outside the gene matches: 11. The CDR3 nucleotides are TGTGCCAGTAGCGGACAGGCGCAGCGGTCCGAGCAGTACTTC. The encoded protein is CASSGQAQRSEQYF.

The rearrangement uses TRBV6-6 and TRBJ2-1; D might be TRBD1 (5 bases). Trimming pared 0 bases from V and 7 bases from J, leaving 13 bases between. CDR1 and CDR2 (germline): MNHNY, SVGAGI (reference sequence). The CDR3 has 15 residues. CDR3 in amino acids: CASSYSETGGNEQFF. The DNA for the CDR3 is TGTGCCAGCAGTTACTCGGAAACAGGTGGGAATGAGCAGTTCTTC.

This clone has a single count. CDR3 sequence: CASSGYVAGKNIQYF. In DNA, the CDR3 is TGTGCCAGCAGTGGATACGTGGCGGGCAAAAACATTCAGTACTTC. The V gene is TRBV27, the J gene TRBJ2-4; tentative D call: TRBD2 (5 bases). Germline CDR1 MNHEY, CDR2 SMNVEV (reference sequence). Deletions cut 5 bases from V and 3 bases from J, with 14 bases between. The CDR3 length is 15 residues.

This clone was counted once. The rearrangement uses TRBV19 and TRBJ2-1, with 9 bases lining up with TRBD1. Germline assignment: CDR1 LNHDA and CDR2 SQIVND (reference sequence). V lost 1 base and J lost 5; bases outside the gene matches: 6. The CDR3 runs 16 residues. The CDR3 is CASSIGPGQGHNEQFF. The CDR3 nucleotides read TGTGCCAGTAGTATAGGGCCGGGACAGGGCCACAATGAGCAGTTCTTC. Together with reference TRBV19 and TRBJ2-1, the CDR3 gives the full variable domain: DGGITQSPKYLFRKEGQNVTLSCEQNLNHDAMYWYRQDPGQGLRLIYYSQIVNDFQKGDIAEGYSVSREKKESFPLTVTSAQKNPTAFYLCASSIGPGQGHNEQFFGPGTRLTVL.

The CDR3 coding sequence is TGTGCCAGCAGTCTCCGAACAGGGGCCTCGGTGAGGGCCGGGGAGCTGTTTTTT. This translates into CASSLRTGASVRAGELFF. V gene TRBV27 combines with J gene TRBJ2-2, with TRBD1 identical over 7 bases. J lost 6 bases, V lost 5 bases, and 18 bases had no gene match. Germline lookup yields CDR1 MNHEY and CDR2 SMNVEV (reference sequence). This CDR3 contains 18 residues.

J is TRBJ2-2 and V is TRBV12-3 or TRBV12-4, with TRBD2 matching 7 bases. This CDR3 region has 11 residues. J gave up 13 bases and V 6 bases, and 5 bases lay outside the gene matches. The CDR3 DNA is TGTGCCAGCAGGGGGAGGGTTGTGCTGTTTTTT. It translates to CASRGRVVLFF.

The chain uses TRBV6-5 and TRBJ1-4; 8 bases line up with TRBD1. CDR1 is MNHEY, CDR2 SVGAGI, per germline. Losses at the gene ends were 6 bases for V and 10 bases for J; bases not matched to a gene: 10. This CDR3 has 14 amino acids. The CDR3: CASRDGQGVRKLFF. The CDR3 coding sequence is TGTGCCAGCAGAGATGGACAGGGAGTTAGAAAACTGTTTTTT.

This sequence joins TRBV19 and TRBJ2-7; D gene ambiguous. There are 14 residues in the CDR3. V was pared by 6 bases and J by 0 bases, with 12 bases between. Germline V gene sequence: CDR1 LNHDA, CDR2 SQIVND (reference sequence). CDR3 loop: CASSQFDNSYEQYF. As DNA, the CDR3 is TGTGCCAGTAGCCAGTTCGACAACTCCTACGAGCAGTACTTC. Using reference TRBV19 and TRBJ2-7 for the parts outside the CDR3, the full variable domain is DGGITQSPKYLFRKEGQNVTLSCEQNLNHDAMYWYRQDPGQGLRLIYYSQIVNDFQKGDIAEGYSVSREKKESFPLTVTSAQKNPTAFYLCASSQFDNSYEQYFGPGTRLTVT.

V usage is TRBV7-8 and J usage is TRBJ1-6; 7 bases are a match to TRBD1. This CDR3 has 17 amino acids. CDR1 and CDR2 from the germline V gene are SGHVS and FQNEAQ. The junction had 16 bases not matched to a gene; V was cut back by 1 base and J by 13 bases. CDR3 protein: CASSLDLQTGAAAPLHF. CDR3 bases: TGTGCCAGCAGCTTAGACCTACAAACAGGGGCGGCGGCGCCCCTCCACTTT.

The table lists this clone with a count of one. The junction departs from germline at one end; a sequencing error may be responsible. The V and J genes are TRBV5-5 and TRBJ2-7; a possible D gene is TRBD1 (5 bases). The germline CDR1 and CDR2 sequences are SGHKS and YYEKEE (reference sequence). The CDR3 is 14 amino acids. CDR3 nucleotides: TGTGCCAGCAGGTGGCTCGGACACTCCTTCGAGCAGTACTTC. This translates into CASRWLGHSFEQYF.

V and J are TRBV9 and TRBJ1-1; no firm D call. Per germline, CDR1 SGDLS and CDR2 YYNGEE. The CDR3 runs 14 residues. Trimming removed 4 bases at V and 3 bases at J, with 13 bases between. The CDR3 loop is CASSPTRDHTEAFF. As DNA, the CDR3 is TGTGCCAGCAGCCCAACCCGGGATCACACTGAAGCTTTCTTT.

The gene calls are TRBV6-5 and TRBJ2-5; D is perhaps TRBD1 (5 bases). Between the trimmed V and J ends, which lost 6 bases and 5 bases, there was a span of 16 bases. This CDR3 spans 14 amino acids. Germline V gene sequence: CDR1 MNHEY, CDR2 SVGAGI. The CDR3 loop is CASRWGQVGETQYF. CDR3 DNA sequence: TGTGCCAGCAGATGGGGCCAGGTGGGGGAGACCCAGTACTTC.

The chain carries TRBV7-9 and TRBJ1-1, with D unresolved. CDR3 size: 14 residues. V shed 0 bases and J shed 4 bases, with 9 bases lying between them. The germline CDR1 and CDR2 sequences are SEHNR and FQNEAQ (reference sequence). This CDR3 is CASSLAVDSTEAFF. DNA of the CDR3: TGTGCCAGCAGCTTAGCGGTCGATAGCACTGAAGCTTTCTTT.

The V and J genes are TRBV7-2 and TRBJ2-5; D not certain. Germline V gene lookup returns CDR1 SGHTA and CDR2 FQGNSA. This CDR3 has 14 residues. Trimming cost V 6 bases and J 1 base, with 12 bases left between them. CDR3 sequence reads: CASSFAVGQETQYF. Written as DNA, the CDR3 is TGTGCCAGCAGTTTTGCGGTAGGCCAAGAGACCCAGTACTTC.

The rearrangement uses TRBV5-5 and TRBJ1-1, with 9 bases aligning to TRBD1. Looked up from germline, CDR1 is SGHKS and CDR2 is YYEKEE (reference sequence). The length of the CDR3 is 14 residues. Trimming removed 5 bases from V and 4 bases from J; junction bases left unmatched: 6. The CDR3 spells CASRTGGRSTEAFF. The DNA of the CDR3 is TGTGCCAGCAGAACAGGGGGCCGCAGCACTGAAGCTTTCTTT.

This clone was found a few times. The chain employs TRBV7-9 and TRBJ2-7; D is perhaps TRBD1 (6 bases). From germline, CDR1 is SEHNR and CDR2 FQNEAQ (reference sequence). Between the trimmed V and J ends, which lost 3 bases and 1 base, there was a span of 13 bases. The CDR3 is made up of 15 amino acids. DNA for the CDR3: TGTGCCAGCAGCTTTCCATCAGGGGATTCCTACGAGCAGTACTTC. Residues: CASSFPSGDSYEQYF.

The CDR3 coding sequence is TGCAGCGTCGCCACCCATAGCTCCTACAATGAGCAGTTCTTC. Its protein product is CSVATHSSYNEQFF. The J gene is TRBJ2-1, the V gene TRBV29-1; D gene ambiguous. Germline V lookup: CDR1 SQVTM, CDR2 ANQGSEA. The V end was cut by 6 bases, the J end by 0 bases, with 12 bases between. The CDR3 has 14 residues.

The J gene is TRBJ1-2, the V gene TRBV19; maybe TRBD1 (6 bases). The germline gives CDR1 LNHDA, CDR2 SQIVND (reference sequence). V lost 8 bases and J 6 bases, leaving 13 bases between the germline ends. The length of the CDR3 is 12 residues. This chain's CDR3 is CASLGGADGYTF. The DNA for the CDR3 is TGTGCCAGTCTTGGGGGCGCGGATGGCTACACCTTC.